The rows below give T cell receptor beta chains drawn from one sample of a study of blood T cell repertoires in COVID-19. TCRdb keeps only in-frame clones here, not all; method: immunoSEQ multiplex PCR. Here the sample spans around 150,000 clones, 75% to 85% being singletons. The specimen was peripheral blood. Every receptor here comes from a woman older than 75 with active or convalescent COVID-19. CDR3s include the opening cysteine and the closing phenylalanine or tryptophan. D genes are given only for firm matches. The size field is filled for only some rows; it gives once, few, many or a size class.

TRBV12-3/TRBV12-4,-,TRBJ2-2,-,CASNGNFGELFF,TGTGCCAGCAACGGTAACTTCGGGGAGCTGTTTTTT
TRBV11-2,-,TRBJ1-4,-,CASRGSGAATNEKLFF,TGTGCCAGCAGAGGGTCTGGGGCCGCAACTAATGAAAAACTGTTTTTT
TRBV24-1,TRBD2,TRBJ2-5,-,CATRTSGGQETQYF,TGTGCCACCAGGACTAGCGGGGGCCAAGAGACCCAGTACTTC
TRBV19,TRBD1,TRBJ1-1,-,CASKRQGGTEAFF,TGTGCCAGTAAACGACAGGGTGGGACTGAAGCTTTCTTT
TRBV4-1,TRBD2,TRBJ2-1,-,CASSQEGTRNEQFF,TGCGCCAGCAGCCAAGAAGGGACTAGAAATGAGCAGTTCTTC
TRBV19,TRBD1,TRBJ1-2,-,CASSRGDSGNLNYGYTF,TGTGCCAGTAGTAGAGGGGACAGCGGCAACCTTAACTATGGCTACACCTTC
TRBV28,-,TRBJ1-1,once,CASSLTGAEAFF,TGTGCCAGCAGTTTGACGGGGGCTGAAGCTTTCTTT
TRBV9,-,TRBJ1-1,-,CASSVTGNTEAFF,TGTGCCAGCAGCGTAACAGGGAACACTGAAGCTTTCTTT
TRBV6-5,-,TRBJ1-2,-,CASNERGSSGYTF,TGTGCCAGCAACGAACGGGGTTCAAGTGGCTACACCTTC
TRBV12-3/TRBV12-4,-,TRBJ2-3,-,CASKTRGTDTQYF,TGTGCCAGCAAAACGAGGGGCACAGATACGCAGTATTTT
TRBV7-2,-,TRBJ2-5,-,CASSSRQLQETQYF,TGTGCCAGCAGCTCGCGACAGTTACAAGAGACCCAGTACTTC
TRBV19,TRBD2,TRBJ2-3,-,CASSILSPSGGTDTQYF,TGTGCCAGTAGTATCCTGAGCCCTAGCGGGGGCACAGATACGCAGTATTTT